This T cell receptor (beta chain) was observed in a study of blood T cell repertoires in COVID-19. Study information: Italy, Spain and the United States were the sources of the convalescent and acute COVID-19 samples. T cells, B-cell-depleted T cells, or PBMCs supplied cDNA or gDNA.

Germline-derived CDR1 and CDR2 are MNHEY and SMNVEV (reference sequence). J gave up 8 bases and V 0 bases, and 6 bases lay outside the gene matches. The CDR3 contains 17 residues. In the original workflow: Amplification of reference gene primers provided the estimated nucleated cell counts. TCRdb's copy holds only in-frame clones and misses some; the assay was immunoSEQ multiplex PCR. Clone size and V and J calls were adopted from that table, with D and trimming inferred from the DNA. Counted here are about 220,000 clones, 75% to 85% occurring once; the ten biggest clones make up 9.7%. The sequenced sample consisted of peripheral blood. This TCR was sampled from a man between 45 and 60 years old with active or convalescent COVID-19. The V call is TRBV27, the J call TRBJ1-6; 11 bases match TRBD1. CDR3 sequence: CASSLSSPDRGHSPLHF. DNA of the CDR3: TGTGCCAGCAGTTTATCGAGCCCGGACAGGGGGCATTCACCCCTCCACTTT.